The 9 T cell receptor beta chains below come from one sample, sequenced in a study of T cell responses to AZD1222 COVID-19 vaccine. TCRdb's table, derived via immunoSEQ multiplex PCR, lists solely in-frame clones and lacks some. The table records roughly 180,000 clones, 85% to 90% of them present only once. The sequenced sample was peripheral blood, obtained on day 0 of MenACWY control vaccination. The source of these receptors is an adult in good health.

This sequence joins TRBV6-1 and TRBJ1-5; no definite D call. The CDR3 is 16 residues long. CDR1 is MNHNS, CDR2 SASEGT, per germline. V lost 3 bases and J lost 6, with 18 bases in between. The CDR3 loop reads CASSELQRVESQPQHF. CDR3 sequence (DNA): TGTGCCAGCAGTGAGCTGCAGCGGGTTGAGAGTCAGCCCCAGCATTTT.

The chain uses TRBV28 and TRBJ1-1; D is unclear. Trimming removed 6 bases at V and 1 base at J, with 15 bases between. CDR3 size: 15 residues. The germline gives CDR1 MDHEN, CDR2 SYDVKM. The CDR3: CASSPGGGGNTEAFF. In nucleotides, the CDR3 is TGTGCCAGCAGCCCGGGTGGAGGCGGGAACACTGAAGCTTTCTTT.

V and J are TRBV20-1 and TRBJ2-5, with 7 bases that match TRBD1. V was clipped by 6 bases and J by 5 bases; unmatched bases: 3. CDR1 is DFQATT and CDR2 is SNEGSKA in the germline V gene (reference sequence). The CDR3 is 11 amino acids. CDR3: CSAGTAETQYF. The CDR3 region has the DNA TGCAGTGCAGGGACAGCTGAGACCCAGTACTTC.

The chain is built from TRBV4-2 and TRBJ1-2; D is perhaps TRBD1 (5 bases). Germline-derived CDR1 and CDR2 are LGHNA and YNFKEQ. CDR3 length: 18 amino acids. V dropped 0 bases and J dropped 7 bases, with 24 bases sitting between them. DNA for the CDR3: TGTGCCAGCAGCCAAGATGAGAAAGGGGCCATGCTTTCCGGTGGCTACACCTTC. It is translated as CASSQDEKGAMLSGGYTF.

The chain joins TRBV4-1 to TRBJ2-3, with D possibly TRBD2 on 6 matching bases. Germline V gene lookup returns CDR1 MGHRA and CDR2 YSYEKL. V lost 3 bases and J 4 bases, leaving 11 bases between the germline ends. This CDR3 is built from 14 residues. CDR3 region: CASSHLTSPDTQYF. The CDR3 DNA is TGCGCCAGCAGCCACCTTACTAGCCCAGATACGCAGTATTTT.

This clone turned up a few times. The J gene is TRBJ1-1, the V gene TRBV6-6; D is unresolved. V lost 8 bases and J lost 10, with 14 bases in between. Germline CDR1 MNHNY, CDR2 SVGAGI (reference sequence). CDR3 length: 11 amino acids. Written as DNA, the CDR3 is TGTGCCAGCGCAACACTGGCGGGAGCTTTCTTT. Its protein product is CASATLAGAFF.

CDR3 protein: CASSEAGGGWEQYF. CDR3 bases: TGTGCCAGCAGTGAAGCGGGTGGGGGTTGGGAGCAGTACTTC. The chain uses TRBV2 and TRBJ2-7; D may match TRBD1 or TRBD2 (5 bases each). Looked up from germline, CDR1 is SNHLY and CDR2 is FYNNEI. The CDR3 has 14 amino acids. V lost 0 bases, J lost 7 bases, and 13 bases lay in between.

This clone appeared once. This sequence joins TRBV28 and TRBJ2-5; D might be TRBD2 (5 bases). The CDR3 is made up of 13 amino acids. The V end lost 3 bases, the J end lost 5 bases, and 10 bases lay between the germline ends. Germline assignment: CDR1 MDHEN and CDR2 SYDVKM. The chain's CDR3 is CASSLRGGETQYF. The CDR3 region has the DNA TGTGCCAGCAGTTTGCGCGGCGGGGAGACCCAGTACTTC.

The CDR3 loop is CASSPNLREGDEQFF. In nucleotides, the CDR3 is TGTGCCAGCAGCCCGAATTTGCGGGAGGGCGATGAGCAGTTCTTC. The J gene is TRBJ2-1, the V gene TRBV7-3; the match to TRBD2 covers 9 bases. Per germline, CDR1 SGHTA and CDR2 FQGTGA. Unmatched junction bases numbered 10, after V lost 5 bases and J lost 8 bases. The CDR3 runs to 15 residues.